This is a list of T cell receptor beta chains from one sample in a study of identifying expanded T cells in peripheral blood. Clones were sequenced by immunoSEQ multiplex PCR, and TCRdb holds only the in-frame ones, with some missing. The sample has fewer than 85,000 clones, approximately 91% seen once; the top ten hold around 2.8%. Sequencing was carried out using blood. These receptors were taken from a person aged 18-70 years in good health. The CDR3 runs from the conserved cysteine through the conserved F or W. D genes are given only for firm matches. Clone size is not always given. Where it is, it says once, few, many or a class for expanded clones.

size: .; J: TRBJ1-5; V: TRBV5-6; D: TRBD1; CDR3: CASSWQPSRGQRNQPQHF; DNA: TGTGCCAGCAGCTGGCAGCCCTCCAGGGGGCAACGCAATCAGCCCCAGCATTTT
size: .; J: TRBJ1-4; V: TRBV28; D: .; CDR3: CASSYGEKLFF; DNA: TGTGCCAGCAGTTATGGGGAAAAACTGTTTTTT
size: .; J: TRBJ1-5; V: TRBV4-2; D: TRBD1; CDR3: CASSPDRALRPQHF; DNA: TGTGCCAGCAGCCCCGACAGGGCGTTAAGGCCCCAGCATTTT
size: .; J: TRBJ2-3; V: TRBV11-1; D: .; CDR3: CASSQVTEGTDTQYF; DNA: TGTGCCAGCAGCCAAGTGACGGAGGGCACAGATACGCAGTATTTT
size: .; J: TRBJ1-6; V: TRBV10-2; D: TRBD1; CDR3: CASRGWADRGNSPLHF; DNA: TGCGCCAGCAGGGGATGGGCTGACAGGGGCAATTCACCCCTCCACTTT
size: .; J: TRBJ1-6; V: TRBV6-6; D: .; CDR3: CASSYSMGTGSPLHF; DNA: TGTGCCAGCAGTTACTCGATGGGGACTGGGTCACCCCTCCACTTT
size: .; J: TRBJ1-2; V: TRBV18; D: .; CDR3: CASSPLMSGSLYGYTF; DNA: TGTGCCAGCTCACCACTTATGTCCGGCAGTCTCTATGGCTACACCTTC
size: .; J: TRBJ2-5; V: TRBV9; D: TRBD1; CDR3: CASSVTGLQETQYF; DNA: TGTGCCAGCAGCGTGACAGGGCTGCAAGAGACCCAGTACTTC
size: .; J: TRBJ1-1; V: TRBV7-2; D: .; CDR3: CASTEWAAGMNTEAFF; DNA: TGTGCCAGCACCGAATGGGCGGCTGGAATGAACACTGAAGCTTTCTTT
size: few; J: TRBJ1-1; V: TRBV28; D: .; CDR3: CASSLFGQTEAFF; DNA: TGTGCCAGCAGTTTATTCGGCCAGACTGAAGCTTTCTTT
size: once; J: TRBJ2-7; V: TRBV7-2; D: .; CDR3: CASSAWSEQYF; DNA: TGTGCCAGCAGCGCTTGGAGCGAGCAGTACTTC
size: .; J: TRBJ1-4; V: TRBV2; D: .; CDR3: CASTQGMYEKLFF; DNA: TGTGCCAGCACTCAGGGGATGTATGAAAAACTGTTTTTT
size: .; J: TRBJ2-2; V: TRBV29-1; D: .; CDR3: CSGGSLGTGELFF; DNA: TGCAGCGGGGGGTCCCTGGGCACCGGGGAGCTGTTTTTT
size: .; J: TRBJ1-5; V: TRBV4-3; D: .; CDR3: CASSQEGGRSDQPQHF; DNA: TGCGCCAGCAGCCAAGAAGGGGGAAGGTCGGATCAGCCCCAGCATTTT
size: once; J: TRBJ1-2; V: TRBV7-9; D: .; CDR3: CASSLAGADYGYTF; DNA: TGTGCCAGCAGCTTAGCAGGGGCCGACTATGGCTACACCTTC
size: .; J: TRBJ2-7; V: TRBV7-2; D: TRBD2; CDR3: CASSSTGLAGDSYEQYF; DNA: TGTGCCAGCAGCTCTACAGGACTAGCGGGGGATTCCTACGAGCAGTACTTC
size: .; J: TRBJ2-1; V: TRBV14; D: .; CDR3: CASSQELLLSSYNEQFF; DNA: TGTGCCAGCAGCCAAGAACTACTTCTTAGCTCCTACAATGAGCAGTTCTTC
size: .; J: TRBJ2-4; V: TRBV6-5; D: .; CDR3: CASSYSTGLKNIQYF; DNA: TGTGCCAGCAGTTACTCCACTGGGCTGAAAAACATTCAGTACTTC
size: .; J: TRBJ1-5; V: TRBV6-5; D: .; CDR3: CASRGPNQPQHF; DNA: TGTGCCAGCAGGGGGCCAAATCAGCCCCAGCATTTT
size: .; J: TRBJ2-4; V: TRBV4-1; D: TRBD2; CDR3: CASSQGAGDKNIQYF; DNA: TGCGCCAGCAGCCAAGGGGCGGGGGACAAAAACATTCAGTACTTC
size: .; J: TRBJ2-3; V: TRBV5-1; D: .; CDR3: CASSSRVSGTDTQYF; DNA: TGCGCCAGCTCCTCCAGGGTTTCCGGCACAGATACGCAGTATTTT
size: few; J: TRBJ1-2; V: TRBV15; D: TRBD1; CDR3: CATSMRQGGGYTF; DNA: TGTGCCACCAGCATGCGACAGGGTGGAGGCTACACCTTC
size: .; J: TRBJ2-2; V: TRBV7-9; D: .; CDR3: CASSLALAPGELFF; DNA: TGTGCCAGCAGCTTAGCGCTAGCACCCGGGGAGCTGTTTTTT
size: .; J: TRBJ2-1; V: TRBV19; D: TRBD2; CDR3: CASSERLAGGPYNEQFF; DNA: TGTGCCAGTAGCGAAAGACTAGCGGGAGGCCCCTACAATGAGCAGTTCTTC
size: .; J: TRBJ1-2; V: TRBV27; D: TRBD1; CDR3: CASTTKGQAYYAGYTF; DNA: TGTGCCAGCACCACCAAGGGACAGGCTTACTATGCGGGCTACACCTTC
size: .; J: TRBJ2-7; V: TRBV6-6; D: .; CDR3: CASTAGPSVHEQYF; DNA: TGTGCCAGCACCGCCGGGCCAAGCGTACACGAGCAGTACTTC
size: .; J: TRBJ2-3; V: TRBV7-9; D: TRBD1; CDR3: CASSPRQGKSTDTQYF; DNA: TGTGCCAGCAGCCCTCGACAGGGTAAGAGCACAGATACGCAGTATTTT
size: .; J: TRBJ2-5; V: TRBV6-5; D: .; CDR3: CASSYSTGTQYF; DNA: TGTGCCAGCAGTTACTCGACAGGGACCCAGTACTTC
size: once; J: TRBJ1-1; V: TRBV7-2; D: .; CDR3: CASSLGVVRKNTEAFF; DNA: TGTGCCAGCAGCTTAGGGGTGGTCAGGAAGAACACTGAAGCTTTCTTT
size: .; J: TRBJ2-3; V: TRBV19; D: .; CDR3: CASSPPAPSTDTQYF; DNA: TGTGCCAGTAGTCCCCCAGCGCCTAGCACAGATACGCAGTATTTT
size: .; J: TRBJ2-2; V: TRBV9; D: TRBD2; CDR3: CASSVVSGRATGELFF; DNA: TGTGCCAGCAGCGTAGTTAGCGGGAGGGCGACCGGGGAGCTGTTTTTT
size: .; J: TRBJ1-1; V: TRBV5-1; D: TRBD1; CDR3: CASSLGVGQGIMNTEAFF; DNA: TGCGCCAGCAGCTTGGGAGTAGGACAGGGTATAATGAACACTGAAGCTTTCTTT
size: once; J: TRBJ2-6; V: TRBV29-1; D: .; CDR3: CSVEDLDHPGANVLTF; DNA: TGCAGCGTTGAAGATCTGGACCACCCGGGGGCCAACGTCCTGACTTTC
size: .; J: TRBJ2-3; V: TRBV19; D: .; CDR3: CASSIVGDPSTDTQYF; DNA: TGTGCCAGTAGTATAGTCGGGGACCCAAGCACAGATACGCAGTATTTT
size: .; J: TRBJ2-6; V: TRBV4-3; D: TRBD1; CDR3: CASSQSGTGVGGANVLTF; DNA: TGCGCCAGCAGCCAATCTGGGACAGGGGTTGGTGGGGCCAACGTCCTGACTTTC
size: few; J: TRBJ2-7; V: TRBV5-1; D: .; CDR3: CASSTPLEGEQYF; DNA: TGCGCCAGCAGCACCCCCCTTGAGGGTGAGCAGTACTTC
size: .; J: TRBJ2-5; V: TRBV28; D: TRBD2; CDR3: CASSWVGREQETQYF; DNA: TGTGCCAGCAGCTGGGTAGGGCGGGAGCAAGAGACCCAGTACTTC
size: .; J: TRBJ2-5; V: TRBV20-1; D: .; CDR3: CSATREETQYF; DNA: TGCAGTGCCACCCGGGAGGAGACCCAGTACTTC
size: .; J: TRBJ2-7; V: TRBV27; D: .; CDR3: CASSLLPWTGYPYEQYF; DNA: TGTGCCAGCAGTTTACTTCCCTGGACGGGGTACCCCTACGAGCAGTACTTC
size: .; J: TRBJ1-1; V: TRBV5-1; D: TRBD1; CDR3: CASSDRNRGGEAFF; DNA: TGCGCCAGCAGCGATCGTAACAGGGGGGGTGAAGCTTTCTTT
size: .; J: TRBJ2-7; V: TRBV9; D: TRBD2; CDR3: CASSVGEGEQYF; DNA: TGTGCCAGCAGCGTAGGGGAGGGCGAGCAGTACTTC
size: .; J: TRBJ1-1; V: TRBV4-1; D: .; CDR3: CASSQNRVGAFF; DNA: TGCGCCAGCAGCCAAAACAGGGTAGGAGCTTTCTTT
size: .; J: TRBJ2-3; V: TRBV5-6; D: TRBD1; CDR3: CASSRRQGLTDTQYF; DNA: TGTGCCAGCAGCAGGAGACAGGGGCTCACAGATACGCAGTATTTT
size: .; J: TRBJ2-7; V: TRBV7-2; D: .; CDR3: CAKKQSEQYF; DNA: TGTGCCAAGAAACAATCCGAGCAGTACTTC
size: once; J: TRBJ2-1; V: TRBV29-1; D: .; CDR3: CSVDRGAGNEQFF; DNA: TGCAGCGTTGACAGGGGCGCAGGCAATGAGCAGTTCTTC
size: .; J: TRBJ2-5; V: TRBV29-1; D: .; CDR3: CSVDKTGMGETQYF; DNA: TGCAGCGTTGATAAAACAGGGATGGGGGAGACCCAGTACTTC
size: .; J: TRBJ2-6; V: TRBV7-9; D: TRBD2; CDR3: CACGRAPGANVLTF; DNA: TGTGCCTGCGGGAGGGCCCCTGGGGCCAACGTCCTGACTTTC
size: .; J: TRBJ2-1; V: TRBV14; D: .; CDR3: CASSQDFRPAGDNEQFF; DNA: TGTGCCAGCAGCCAAGATTTTAGACCGGCAGGGGACAATGAGCAGTTCTTC
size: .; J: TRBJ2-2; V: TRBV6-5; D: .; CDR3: CASKWGSGELFF; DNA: TGTGCCAGCAAATGGGGGTCCGGGGAGCTGTTTTTT
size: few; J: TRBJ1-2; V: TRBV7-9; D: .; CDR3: CASSLAQGLFYTF; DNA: TGTGCCAGCAGCTTAGCCCAGGGGCTCTTCTACACCTTC
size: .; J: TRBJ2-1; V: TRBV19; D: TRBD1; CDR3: CASSIEWTGGYNEQFF; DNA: TGTGCCAGTAGTATAGAGTGGACAGGGGGATACAATGAGCAGTTCTTC
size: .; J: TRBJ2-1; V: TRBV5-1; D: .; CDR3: CASSLGDSSYNEQFF; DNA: TGCGCCAGCAGCTTGGGGGACTCCTCCTACAATGAGCAGTTCTTC